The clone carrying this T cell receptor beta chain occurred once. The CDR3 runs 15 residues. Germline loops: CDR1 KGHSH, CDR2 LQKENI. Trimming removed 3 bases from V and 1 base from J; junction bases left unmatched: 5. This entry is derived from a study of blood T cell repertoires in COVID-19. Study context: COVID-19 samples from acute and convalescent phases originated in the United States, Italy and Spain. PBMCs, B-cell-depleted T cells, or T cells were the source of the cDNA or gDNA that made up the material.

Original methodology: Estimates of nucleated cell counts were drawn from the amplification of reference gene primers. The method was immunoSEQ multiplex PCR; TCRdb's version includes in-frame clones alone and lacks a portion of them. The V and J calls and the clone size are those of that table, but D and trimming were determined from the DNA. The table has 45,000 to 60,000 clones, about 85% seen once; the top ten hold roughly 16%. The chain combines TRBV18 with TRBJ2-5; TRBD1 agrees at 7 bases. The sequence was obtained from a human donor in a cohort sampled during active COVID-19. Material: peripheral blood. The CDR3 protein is CASSPPGQPQETQYF. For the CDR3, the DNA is TGTGCCAGCTCACCGCCGGGACAGCCCCAAGAGACCCAGTACTTC.